The clone carrying this TCR beta chain has only one observation. The length of the CDR3 is 13 residues. The V segment lost 6 bases and the J segment 5 bases; nucleotides outside the gene matches: 2. Germline CDR1 and CDR2: MNHEY and SVGAGI. In the authors' methods: The authors estimated nucleated cell counts from reference gene primer amplification. The assay was immunoSEQ multiplex PCR, and TCRdb's table has in-frame clones only and misses some. The DNA was the basis for D and trimming; V, J and clone size are from that table. The repertoire holds over 85,000 clones, with 87% as singletons. This sample was taken from a study of blood T cell repertoires in COVID-19. Study overall: Sites in the United States, Italy and Spain provided acute and convalescent COVID-19 samples. From T cells, B-cell-depleted T cells, or PBMCs came the material, which was cDNA or gDNA.

The sequenced sample was peripheral blood. The receptor comes from a man aged 50-60 years with active COVID-19. The chain recombines TRBV6-5 with TRBJ2-5, with 11 nucleotides matching TRBD2. The CDR3 loop reads CASRTSGAETQYF. The DNA of the CDR3 is TGTGCCAGCAGGACTAGCGGGGCTGAGACCCAGTACTTC.